This T cell receptor (beta chain) originates from a study of pediatric ulcerative colitis. V was clipped by 6 bases and J by 6 bases, with 15 bases between them. From germline, CDR1 is SNHLY and CDR2 FYNNEI. This CDR3 region has 14 residues. Libraries were prepared by immunoSEQ multiplex PCR; TCRdb keeps only in-frame clonotypes and omits some of them. There are some 10,000 clones in the sample; around four fifths occur only once, and about 4.3% lies in the top ten. One to two pinch biopsies were taken from the rectum during colonoscopy. The source is a girl aged 10-17 years who was a control in a study of pediatric ulcerative colitis. Material for sequencing was gut tissue. The J gene is TRBJ2-1, the V gene TRBV2; D perhaps matches TRBD2 (5 bases). CDR3 amino acids: CASSSRRTSNEQFF. The CDR3 coding sequence is TGTGCCAGCAGCTCTCGGAGGACGAGCAATGAGCAGTTCTTC.